The 27 T cell receptor beta chains given below trace back to one sample, sequenced in a study of T cells in Graves' hyperthyroidism and ophthalmopathy (dated by TCRdb to between 2018 and 2020). Libraries were built with multiplex PCR. The sequencing machine was an Illumina HiSeq 2000. TCR beta CDR3 regions were amplified from RNA transcripts. A first-round RT-PCR of the TCR CDR3 used the HTBI primer set with the Qiagen OneStep RT-PCR kit. Clones were called with MiXCR by TCRdb after fastp trimmed the public reads at Q25, and only in-frame beta chains were retained. Each CDR3 protein appears once, grouped with its most common genes and DNA. The sample yields 600,000 or so distinct CDR3 sequences; around 46% were counted once. The ten biggest clones cover just over 8% of the sample. The source material was peripheral blood or thyroid tissue (not recorded which). The source is a woman aged 18-29 years with Graves' hyperthyroidism. Donor details come from another sample of the same person, matched by shared clones.

This clonotype has only a few counts. J is TRBJ2-5 and V is TRBV19; D gene ambiguous. The V gene's germline CDR1 is LNHDA and CDR2 SQIVND (reference sequence). CDR3 length: 14 amino acids. The V gene lost 5 bases and the J gene lost 7 bases, with 17 bases spanning the gap. This CDR3 is CASSPQKTLSTQYF. In DNA, the CDR3 is TGTGCCAGTAGTCCGCAAAAGACTTTGTCGACCCAGTACTTC.

This clonotype was counted once. The rearrangement joins TRBV29-1 to TRBJ1-1; tentative D call: TRBD1 (5 bases). Germline V gene data show CDR1 as SQVTM and CDR2 as ANQGSEA. This CDR3 comprises 12 residues. The V end lost 6 bases, the J end lost 6 bases, and 14 bases lay between the germline ends. CDR3 loop: CSVPGAGSEAFF. The CDR3 region has the DNA TGCAGCGTGCCCGGGGCAGGGTCTGAAGCTTTCTTT.

The rearrangement uses TRBV7-9 and TRBJ1-4; D unclear. The ends were cut back, 3 bases at V and 7 bases at J, with 9 bases in the middle. The CDR3 runs 13 residues. CDR1 and CDR2 from the germline V gene are SEHNR and FQNEAQ (reference sequence). The CDR3 coding sequence is TGTGCCAGCAGCTTCTTCACCATTGAAAAACTGTTTTTT. Protein sequence: CASSFFTIEKLFF.

This clonotype appeared many times. The rearrangement links TRBV10-3 to TRBJ1-1; possibly TRBD1 for D (5 bases). The CDR3 is made up of 13 amino acids. Germline CDR1 reads ENHRY; CDR2 reads SYGVKD. Trimming left V 10 bases short and J 1 base short, with 13 bases between. The CDR3 here is CATTPQGNTEAFF. The DNA of the CDR3 is TGTGCCACCACCCCCCAGGGGAACACTGAAGCTTTCTTT.

This clonotype was detected ten times or more. The chain couples TRBV7-3 to TRBJ1-1, with 9 positions matching TRBD1. V shed 4 bases, J shed 11 bases, and the junction held 8 bases outside the gene matches. This CDR3 spans 13 amino acids. The germline gives CDR1 SGHTA, CDR2 FQGTGA. CDR3 coding DNA: TGTGCCAGCAGCTCTGGGACAGGGAGTACGGCTTTCTTT. The encoded protein is CASSSGTGSTAFF.

This clonotype was found a few times. This chain joins TRBV9 and TRBJ1-1; possible D gene TRBD1, 5 bases. Germline values: CDR1 SGDLS, CDR2 YYNGEE. V was pared by 4 bases and J by 4 bases, with 14 bases between. This CDR3 spans 14 amino acids. CDR3 sequence reads: CASSSRVEGTEAFF. CDR3 coding DNA: TGTGCCAGCAGCTCCAGGGTCGAGGGCACTGAAGCTTTCTTT.

This chain uses TRBV19 with TRBJ1-6; 9 bases agree with TRBD1. The CDR3 runs 15 residues. Germline CDR1 and CDR2: LNHDA and SQIVND (reference sequence). V was clipped by 10 bases and J by 4 bases; unmatched bases: 8. CDR3 nucleotide sequence: TGTGCCACCAAAGAGGGGACAGGGTATAATTCACCCCTCCACTTT. It translates to CATKEGTGYNSPLHF.

This clonotype was found many times. This chain joins TRBV7-9 and TRBJ1-6; D is uncertain. V lost 1 base, J lost 10 bases, and 8 bases lay in between. The germline V gene has CDR1 SEHNR and CDR2 FQNEAQ (reference sequence). This CDR3 spans 13 amino acids. CDR3 sequence reads: CASSLEVESPLHF. CDR3 sequence (DNA): TGTGCCAGCAGCTTAGAGGTAGAATCACCCCTCCACTTT.

The rearrangement links TRBV29-1 to TRBJ1-1; tentative D call: TRBD1 (5 bases). Trimming cost V 6 bases and J 4 bases, with 9 bases left between them. The CDR3 covers 11 residues. Germline V gives CDR1 SQVTM, CDR2 ANQGSEA. The CDR3 coding sequence is TGCAGCGTAGCCGGGGCCACTGAAGCTTTCTTT. Amino acid sequence: CSVAGATEAFF.

The V gene is TRBV29-1, the J gene TRBJ2-2; possible D gene TRBD2, 5 bases. Germline loops: CDR1 SQVTM, CDR2 ANQGSEA. This CDR3 is built from 11 residues. V was trimmed by 8 bases and J by 7 bases, leaving 11 bases between them. The DNA for the CDR3 is TGCAGCATTGTAGAGGGCGGGGAGCTGTTTTTT. Residues: CSIVEGGELFF.

V is TRBV7-8 and J is TRBJ2-2; maybe TRBD2 (5 bases). Germline V CDR1 and CDR2: SGHVS, FQNEAQ. Between the trimmed V and J ends, which lost 5 bases and 7 bases, there was a span of 11 bases. This CDR3 comprises 13 residues. Here the CDR3 reads CASSQEGRGELFF. The CDR3 region has the DNA TGTGCCAGCAGCCAAGAGGGTCGCGGGGAGCTGTTTTTT.

The rearrangement uses TRBV7-2 and TRBJ2-5; 8 nucleotides line up with TRBD2. The length of the CDR3 is 13 residues. After removal of 4 bases from V and 4 bases from J, the junction contained 2 bases not matched to a gene. Germline CDR1 SGHTA, CDR2 FQGNSA. CDR3 in DNA: TGTGCCAGCAGCTCGGGGGGGCCAGAGACCCAGTACTTC. Amino acid sequence: CASSSGGPETQYF.

The chain couples TRBV9 to TRBJ1-6; D not resolved. Deletions cut 0 bases from V and 0 bases from J, with 7 bases between. The germline V gene has CDR1 SGDLS and CDR2 YYNGEE. This CDR3 has 16 amino acids. The CDR3 sequence is CASSVGSSSYNSPLHF. CDR3 nucleotide sequence: TGTGCCAGCAGCGTAGGGAGTAGCTCCTATAATTCACCCCTCCACTTT. Using reference TRBV9 and TRBJ1-6 for the parts outside the CDR3, the full variable domain is DSGVTQTPKHLITATGQRVTLRCSPRSGDLSVYWYQQSLDQGLQFLIQYYNGEERAKGNILERFSAQQFPDLHSELNLSSLELGDSALYFCASSVGSSSYNSPLHFGNGTRLTVT.

The chain joins TRBV2 to TRBJ1-1; D uncertain. The germline CDR1 and CDR2 sequences are SNHLY and FYNNEI. The V end lost 5 bases, the J end lost 5 bases, and 15 bases lay between the germline ends. This CDR3 contains 14 residues. The CDR3 sequence is CASSSAGEVTEAFF. The DNA of the CDR3 is TGTGCCAGCAGTTCAGCGGGAGAGGTAACTGAAGCTTTCTTT.

This clonotype has a count of ten or more. The chain joins TRBV7-9 to TRBJ1-2, with TRBD1 matching 9 bases. The V gene end was trimmed by 6 bases and the J gene end by 7 bases; junction bases not matched to a gene: 18. CDR1 is SEHNR and CDR2 is FQNEAQ in the germline V gene (reference sequence). The CDR3 runs 17 residues. In DNA form, the CDR3 reads TGTGCCAGCAGTCCACCTCCGGGACAGGGATTAATGGGTGGCTACACCTTC. It encodes CASSPPPGQGLMGGYTF.

The genes are TRBV7-3 and TRBJ2-7; D possibly uses TRBD1 or TRBD2 (5 bases each). Looked up from germline, CDR1 is SGHTA and CDR2 is FQGTGA. This CDR3 comprises 12 residues. V lost 5 bases and J 10 bases, leaving 15 bases between the germline ends. The CDR3 DNA reads TGTGCCAGCAGCCCGAGGGTGGGGGATCAGTACTTC. Its translation is CASSPRVGDQYF.

The V gene is TRBV11-1, the J gene TRBJ1-2; TRBD1 matches 12 bases. The CDR3 is 16 amino acids. Germline lookup yields CDR1 SGHAT and CDR2 FQDESV (reference sequence). V was pared by 5 bases and J by 7 bases, with 11 bases of the junction left unmatched. For the CDR3, the DNA is TGTGCCAGCAGCCTGACCGGGACAGGGGGCGTCTTTGGCTACACCTTC. Residues: CASSLTGTGGVFGYTF. Full variable domain (missing parts from reference TRBV11-1 and TRBJ1-2): EAEVAQSPRYKITEKSQAVAFWCDPISGHATLYWYRQILGQGPELLVQFQDESVVDDSQLPKDRFSAERLKGVDSTLKIQPAELGDSAMYLCASSLTGTGGVFGYTFGSGTRLTVV.

This clonotype was seen many times. The chain is built from TRBV7-2 and TRBJ2-7, with D uncertain. The CDR3 totals 14 residues. V was clipped by 1 base and J by 1 base, with 8 bases between them. Germline V CDR1 and CDR2: SGHTA, FQGNSA. CDR3 in DNA: TGTGCCAGCAGCTTAGAGAGGCAATCCTACGAGCAGTACTTC. Its protein is CASSLERQSYEQYF.

The chain uses TRBV25-1 and TRBJ2-7, with D hard to call. Deletions cut 8 bases from V and 3 bases from J, with 14 bases between. Germline-derived CDR1 and CDR2 are MGHDK and SYGVNS. This CDR3 has 13 residues. This CDR3 reads CASRSWTSYEQYF. The CDR3 bases are TGTGCCAGCCGGTCCTGGACGAGCTACGAGCAGTACTTC.

V and J are TRBV7-2 and TRBJ2-7; a weak D match, TRBD1 (5 bases). Per the germline V gene, CDR1 is SGHTA and CDR2 is FQGNSA. The V end was cut by 5 bases, the J end by 0 bases, with 17 bases between. The CDR3 sequence is 16 residues long. CDR3 sequence (DNA): TGTGCCAGCAGCCCAGGGATACAGCGTCTCTCCTACGAGCAGTACTTC. It encodes CASSPGIQRLSYEQYF.

This clonotype occurred many times. V usage is TRBV29-1 and J usage is TRBJ2-7, with TRBD2 identical over 8 bases. The CDR3 loop spans 14 amino acids. The V gene end was trimmed by 7 bases and the J gene end by 0 bases; junction bases not matched to a gene: 8. In germline, CDR1 is SQVTM, CDR2 ANQGSEA. Here the CDR3 reads CSASTSGGSYEQYF. The CDR3 DNA follows: TGCAGCGCGTCTACCAGCGGGGGCTCCTACGAGCAGTACTTC.

There are many counts of this clonotype. The chain links TRBV7-9 to TRBJ2-5; no reliable D call. The ends were cut back, 4 bases at V and 5 bases at J, with 5 bases in the middle. The CDR3 runs 11 residues. Germline CDR1 is SEHNR and CDR2 is FQNEAQ (reference sequence). CDR3 in DNA: TGTGCCAGCAGCTATAAGGAGACCCAGTACTTC. Its protein is CASSYKETQYF.

V and J are TRBV7-8 and TRBJ1-1; maybe TRBD1 (6 bases). The CDR3 has 12 amino acids. Germline V lookup: CDR1 SGHVS, CDR2 FQNEAQ. V was trimmed by 5 bases and J by 7 bases, leaving 11 bases between them. The CDR3 nucleotides are TGTGCCAGCAGCCTCGGACAGTTTGAAGCTTTCTTT. It yields the protein CASSLGQFEAFF.

This clonotype appeared a few times. The chain joins TRBV25-1 to TRBJ2-7, with 7 bases identical to TRBD1. Germline V lookup: CDR1 MGHDK, CDR2 SYGVNS. The CDR3 has 14 amino acids. Trimming removed 5 bases from V and 3 bases from J; junction bases left unmatched: 7. This CDR3 reads CASSYQGVFYEQYF. CDR3 nucleotide sequence: TGTGCCAGCAGTTATCAGGGGGTTTTCTACGAGCAGTACTTC.

This clonotype was seen ten or more times. The chain has TRBV7-3 and TRBJ1-2; D is uncertain. The CDR3 contains 13 residues. V was pared by 1 base and J by 8 bases, with 11 bases between. Germline-derived CDR1 and CDR2 are SGHTA and FQGTGA. The CDR3 is CASSLNSNVGYTF. The CDR3 coding sequence is TGTGCCAGCAGCTTAAACAGTAATGTCGGCTACACCTTC. The full variable domain, rest sourced from reference TRBV7-3 and TRBJ1-2, is GAGVSQTPSNKVTEKGKYVELRCDPISGHTALYWYRQSLGQGPEFLIYFQGTGAADDSGLPNDRFFAVRPEGSVSTLKIQRTERGDSAVYLCASSLNSNVGYTFGSGTRLTVV.

About this clonotype itself: An end of the junction differs from the germline gene, which may be a read error. The V gene is TRBV20-1, the J gene TRBJ2-7; D may correspond to TRBD1 or TRBD2 (6 bases each). Germline-derived CDR1 and CDR2 are DFQATT and SNEGSKA (reference sequence). The CDR3 length is 14 residues. CDR3 in amino acids: CGAYGGPPTYEQYF. For the CDR3, the DNA is TGCGGTGCTTATGGGGGGCCTCCAACCTACGAGCAGTACTTC.

This chain connects TRBV10-3 to TRBJ1-2; the match to TRBD1 covers 7 bases. In germline, CDR1 is ENHRY, CDR2 SYGVKD. After removal of 2 bases from V and 5 bases from J, the junction contained 8 bases not matched to a gene. CDR3 size: 15 residues. This CDR3 is CAISEDEGGGYGYTF. CDR3 bases: TGTGCCATCAGTGAGGATGAAGGGGGCGGATATGGCTACACCTTC.